This T cell receptor (beta chain) was captured by sequencing in a study of T cells in Graves' hyperthyroidism and ophthalmopathy. Study-level points and caveats: Ophthalmopathy, as predicted by the model, came a median about seven months after the prediction.

With regard to this clonotype: The antigen is not known.

RNA transcripts served as the template for amplifying TCR beta CDR3 regions. First-round RT-PCR targeting the TCR CDR3 was performed with the HTBI primer set. One entry per CDR3 protein results from TCRdb running MiXCR on the multiplex PCR reads. The table lists 610,000 or so distinct CDR3 sequences, 35% to 55% of them singletons. Reasons for excluding patients were uncontrolled infection, other autoimmune disease, pregnancy or lactation. The CDR3 runs 15 residues. V gave up 5 bases and J gave up 4 bases, with 16 bases separating them. Germline CDR1 reads SGHRS; CDR2 reads YFSETQ. This sequence joins TRBV5-1 and TRBJ2-1; D perhaps matches TRBD2 (6 bases). Sequenced sample: peripheral blood or thyroid tissue (not recorded which). This TCR derives from a young woman with Graves' hyperthyroidism. CDR3 sequence: CASSEGLANYNEQFF. Written as DNA, the CDR3 is TGCGCCAGCAGTGAGGGGCTAGCGAATTACAATGAGCAGTTCTTC. The variable domain in full, completed from reference TRBV5-1 and TRBJ2-1, reads KAGVTQTPRYLIKTRGQQVTLSCSPISGHRSVSWYQQTPGQGLQFLFEYFSETQRNKGNFPGRFSGRQFSNSRSEMNVSTLELGDSALYLCASSEGLANYNEQFFGPGTRLTVL.